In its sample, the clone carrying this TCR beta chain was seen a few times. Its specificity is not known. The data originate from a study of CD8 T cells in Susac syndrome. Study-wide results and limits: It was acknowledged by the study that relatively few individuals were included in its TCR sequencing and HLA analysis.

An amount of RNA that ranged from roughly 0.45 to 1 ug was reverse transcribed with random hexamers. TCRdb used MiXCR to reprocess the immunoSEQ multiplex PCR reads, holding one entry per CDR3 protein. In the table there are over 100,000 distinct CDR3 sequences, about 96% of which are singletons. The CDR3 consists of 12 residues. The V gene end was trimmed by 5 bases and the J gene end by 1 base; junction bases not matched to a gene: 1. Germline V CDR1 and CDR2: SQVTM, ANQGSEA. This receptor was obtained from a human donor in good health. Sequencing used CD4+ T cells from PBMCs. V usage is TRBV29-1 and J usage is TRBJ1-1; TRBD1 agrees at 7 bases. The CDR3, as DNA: TGCAGCGTTAGGACAGGGAACACTGAAGCTTTCTTT. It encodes CSVRTGNTEAFF.